This TCR beta chain was captured in a study of CXCR3-negative and CXCR3-positive naive CD8 T cells. Study-wide results and caveats: The TRB CDR3s that CXCR3-positive naive cells carried were more hydrophobic than those of CXCR3-negative naive cells.

The CDR3 extends over 14 amino acids. Germline V gene data show CDR1 as SEHNR and CDR2 as FQNEAQ (reference sequence). Via 5' RACE with UMI labels, TRB cDNA libraries were prepared. TCRdb reprocessed the 5' RACE reads, with one entry per CDR3 protein and no DNA. Its table records 120,000 or so distinct CDR3 sequences. With respect to this clonotype: Its antigen is still unknown.

CD45RO-CCR7+CD27+CD95- cells counted as naive CD8+ T cells. Sequenced sample: naive CXCR3+ CD8+ T cells from blood. Subset meaning: CD45RO-CCR7+CD27+CD95- naive CD8+ T cells expressing CXCR3 (TNR3+). The gene calls are TRBV7-9 and TRBJ1-1. This receptor was obtained from a human donor in good health. Some clones in this sample may be carry-over from other donors' samples. The CDR3 here is CASSSVGMNTEAFF.